Below are 6 T cell receptor beta chains sequenced from a single sample in a study of CXCR3-negative and CXCR3-positive naive CD8 T cells. The antigens these receptors bind are not known. Findings and caveats of the study: Relative to CXCR3-negative naive cells, CXCR3-positive naive cells had more hydrophobic TRB CDR3s.

Libraries were UMI-labeled 5' RACE TRB cDNA. TCRdb re-analyzed the 5' RACE reads; it lists each CDR3 protein once, without DNA. The ten top clones account for approximately 0.82%, within a sample of around 84,000 distinct CDR3 sequences. The sequenced sample was naive CXCR3+ CD8+ T cells from blood. The subset here: CD45RO-CCR7+CD27+CD95- naive CD8+ T cells expressing CXCR3 (TNR3+). Every receptor here comes from a human donor in good health. Some clones in this sample may be carry-over from other donors' samples.

The J gene is TRBJ2-7, the V gene TRBV4-3. The CDR3 runs 15 residues. Germline V gene lookup returns CDR1 LGHNA and CDR2 YSLEER. The CDR3 sequence is CASSQDRGRTYEQYF.

The J gene is TRBJ1-1, the V gene TRBV4-1; the TCRdb D gene call, TRBD1, has no DNA to confirm it. The length of the CDR3 is 16 residues. From germline, CDR1 is MGHRA and CDR2 YSYEKL. This CDR3 reads CASSHEGGGFGAAAFF.

The chain employs TRBV9 and TRBJ2-1; the D call from TCRdb, TRBD2, cannot be confirmed without DNA. CDR3 length: 14 residues. Germline CDR1 is SGDLS and CDR2 is YYNGEE. The CDR3 loop is CASSEAGEVDEQFF.

The J gene is TRBJ2-3, the V gene TRBV27; without DNA, the TCRdb call of TRBD2 cannot be checked. This CDR3 is built from 21 residues. CDR1 is MNHEY, CDR2 SMNVEV, per germline (reference sequence). This chain's CDR3 is CASTLSWTGGLAGGLTDTQYF.

The rearrangement uses TRBV29-1 and TRBJ2-1; checking the TCRdb D call of TRBD2 is not possible without DNA. Germline CDR1 and CDR2: SQVTM and ANQGSEA. The CDR3 loop spans 14 amino acids. This CDR3 is CSVEDYRDSNEQFF.

J is TRBJ2-2 and V is TRBV24-1; TCRdb picks TRBD1, but there is no DNA to check that call. The CDR3 covers 13 residues. CDR1 and CDR2 from the germline V gene are KGHDR and SFDVKD. The CDR3 here is CATSLGTVGELFF.